Below, one TCR beta chain is given with its context. In the authors' methods: Estimation of nucleated cell counts relied on the amplification of reference gene primers. Method: immunoSEQ multiplex PCR; TCRdb's copy keeps in-frame clones and lacks some. From that table come the V and J calls and clone size; the DNA was used to work out D and trimming. Of around 230,000 clones detected, 83% appear once; the ten largest clones hold 2% to 3%. The sample is drawn from a study of blood T cell repertoires in COVID-19. Study-level background: COVID-19 samples, acute and convalescent, were from the United States, Italy and Spain. The analysed material was cDNA or gDNA that came from T cells, B-cell-depleted T cells, or PBMCs.

Trimming took 5 bases from V and 7 from J; bases not matched to a gene: 7. The CDR3 loop spans 13 amino acids. Germline assignment: CDR1 KGHSH and CDR2 LQKENI. The TCR sequence derives from a woman in her 70s with active or convalescent COVID-19. Specimen: peripheral blood. The V call is TRBV18, the J call TRBJ2-7; 8 positions agree with TRBD1. CDR3 protein: CASSAGGTREQYF. In DNA, the CDR3 is TGTGCCAGCTCAGCAGGGGGCACGAGGGAGCAGTACTTC.